The clone carrying this T cell receptor beta chain has just a few counts. CDR3 length equals 13 residues. V was shortened by 5 bases and J by 7 bases, with 12 bases between the two germline ends. The germline V gene has CDR1 SGHTA and CDR2 FQGNSA. TCRdb ran MiXCR on the 5' RACE reads and lists one entry per CDR3 protein. The profile shows 50,000 to 65,000 distinct CDR3 sequences, 28% of them singletons. The sequencing input was tumor-infiltrating memory CD4+ T cells sorted from the breast tumor. As for subset: memory CD4+ T cells, CD4+CD45RO+CD25-. The gene calls are TRBV7-2 and TRBJ2-1; a possible D gene is TRBD1 (6 bases). This clonotype was sampled from a female donor with breast cancer. The CDR3 spells CASSQGSENEQFF. For the CDR3, the DNA is TGTGCCAGCAGCCAGGGGTCGGAGAATGAGCAGTTCTTC.